These T cell receptor beta chains were read from a single sample in a study of CD8 T cells in ankylosing spondylitis. TCRdb reprocessed the 5' RACE reads via MiXCR and lists one record per CDR3 protein. The sample includes about 400,000 distinct CDR3 sequences, 20% to 25% seen only once; the top ten take around 13%. The sample was blood, either unsorted or a sorted T cell fraction (not recorded which). These receptors were taken from a male donor with ankylosing spondylitis or in good health (not recorded which). Both conserved end residues are part of each CDR3. Each record gives: CDR3 DNA, CDR3 protein, D gene, V gene, clone size, J gene. The D gene is left open where the match is weak. Size values are once, few and many counts, or a class for expanded clones, and some rows have none.

DNA: TGTGCCAGCAGCTATCCGGAGATGGGCACAGATACGCAGTATTTT
CDR3: CASSYPEMGTDTQYF
D: -
V: TRBV7-9
size: -
J: TRBJ2-3

DNA: TGTGCCAGCGGTTGGTTAGAGCCCCAGCATTTT
CDR3: CASGWLEPQHF
D: -
V: TRBV7-2
size: -
J: TRBJ1-5

DNA: TGTGCCAGCAGCGCCCTAGAAAGTCAGCCCCAGCATTTT
CDR3: CASSALESQPQHF
D: -
V: TRBV6-1
size: -
J: TRBJ1-5

DNA: TGTGCCAGCGCAAAGACCTACAATGAGCAGTTCTTC
CDR3: CASAKTYNEQFF
D: -
V: TRBV12-3/TRBV12-4
size: few
J: TRBJ2-1

DNA: TGCGCCAGCAGCGCAAGCATGGGAGATCCCTCCTACAATGAGCAGTTCTTC
CDR3: CASSASMGDPSYNEQFF
D: -
V: TRBV5-1
size: -
J: TRBJ2-1

DNA: TGTGCCAGCAGTGACCCCTTCGGGAGGAACACCGGGGAGCTGTTTTTT
CDR3: CASSDPFGRNTGELFF
D: -
V: TRBV12-3/TRBV12-4
size: -
J: TRBJ2-2

DNA: TGTGCCAGCAGCCCTAGCACGCGCTACGAGCAGTACTTC
CDR3: CASSPSTRYEQYF
D: -
V: TRBV7-9
size: few
J: TRBJ2-7

DNA: TGTGCCAGCAGTGAAGGGCCCTATAATTCACCCCTCCACTTT
CDR3: CASSEGPYNSPLHF
D: -
V: TRBV6-1
size: -
J: TRBJ1-6

DNA: TGTGCCAGCAGCATGGACACCACGAACACCGGGGAGCTGTTTTTT
CDR3: CASSMDTTNTGELFF
D: -
V: TRBV7-2
size: -
J: TRBJ2-2

DNA: TGTGCCACCAGCAGAGATCTTGGCTCCTACAATGAGCAGTTCTTC
CDR3: CATSRDLGSYNEQFF
D: -
V: TRBV15
size: few
J: TRBJ2-1

DNA: TGTGCCAGCCACGGGACGGAGAGCTCCTACGAGCAGTACTTC
CDR3: CASHGTESSYEQYF
D: -
V: TRBV27
size: -
J: TRBJ2-7

DNA: TGTGCCAGCAGCCCCTCAGCTGAGGGGTTGACAGATACGCAGTATTTT
CDR3: CASSPSAEGLTDTQYF
D: -
V: TRBV7-7
size: few
J: TRBJ2-3

DNA: TGTGCCAGCACCCCCGTAAGCGGGGTGGAAGATACGCAGTATTTT
CDR3: CASTPVSGVEDTQYF
D: TRBD2
V: TRBV13
size: -
J: TRBJ2-3

DNA: TGCGCCAGCAGCCAAGAATGGACAGGGGGCTCCTACAATGAGCAGTTCTTC
CDR3: CASSQEWTGGSYNEQFF
D: TRBD1
V: TRBV4-1
size: once
J: TRBJ2-1

DNA: TGTGCCAGCAGCTTAGATCAAGGACAGGAGGCGAACACCGGGGAGCTGTTTTTT
CDR3: CASSLDQGQEANTGELFF
D: TRBD1
V: TRBV11-2
size: -
J: TRBJ2-2

DNA: TGTGCCAGCAGGACAGGGGAGAACACTGAAGCTTTCTTT
CDR3: CASRTGENTEAFF
D: TRBD1
V: TRBV27
size: many
J: TRBJ1-1

DNA: TGTGCCAGCGGTATGCAGCGCTCGAACACCGGGGAGCTGTTTTTT
CDR3: CASGMQRSNTGELFF
D: -
V: TRBV7-9
size: few
J: TRBJ2-2

DNA: TGTGCCAGCAGTTACTCGGGCAGGGGAGGAACAGATACGCAGTATTTT
CDR3: CASSYSGRGGTDTQYF
D: -
V: TRBV6-5
size: -
J: TRBJ2-3

DNA: TGTGCCAGCAGTTTAGTTTTGGGCGGCTATGGCTACACCTTC
CDR3: CASSLVLGGYGYTF
D: -
V: TRBV12-3/TRBV12-4
size: few
J: TRBJ1-2

DNA: TGTGCCAGCAGTCCTCGACTAGCCCGGTACCAAGAGACCCAGTACTTC
CDR3: CASSPRLARYQETQYF
D: TRBD2
V: TRBV28
size: -
J: TRBJ2-5

DNA: TGCAGTGCTAGGACGCAGGGGTTGCCCTACGAGCAGTACTTC
CDR3: CSARTQGLPYEQYF
D: -
V: TRBV20-1
size: -
J: TRBJ2-7

DNA: TGTGCCAGCAGCGGAAACAGGGGGCTGAACGAGCAGTACTTC
CDR3: CASSGNRGLNEQYF
D: TRBD1
V: TRBV5-8
size: few
J: TRBJ2-7

DNA: TGTGCCAGCAGCTTAGCGCAGGGGGAGTACACTGAAGCTTTCTTT
CDR3: CASSLAQGEYTEAFF
D: TRBD1
V: TRBV7-9
size: -
J: TRBJ1-1

DNA: TGCAGTGCTAGAGAGCTACCGGGACAGGGGCTTTACGAGCAGTACTTC
CDR3: CSARELPGQGLYEQYF
D: TRBD1
V: TRBV20-1
size: few
J: TRBJ2-7

DNA: TGTGCCAGCAGTCCCGGCGGTGCACAGGGAATAGGTGAGCAGTACTTC
CDR3: CASSPGGAQGIGEQYF
D: -
V: TRBV12-3/TRBV12-4
size: few
J: TRBJ2-7

DNA: TGCAGCGTTGAGCTCTACTCTAGGGGCGGGGCCAACGTCCTGACTTTC
CDR3: CSVELYSRGGANVLTF
D: -
V: TRBV29-1
size: few
J: TRBJ2-6

DNA: TGTGCCAGCAGCGGCGGACAGGAACAAACCTACAATGAGCAGTTCTTC
CDR3: CASSGGQEQTYNEQFF
D: TRBD1
V: TRBV11-2
size: -
J: TRBJ2-1

DNA: TGTGCCACCAGTGATTTCGGGGGGTCCTACAATGAGCAGTTCTTC
CDR3: CATSDFGGSYNEQFF
D: TRBD2
V: TRBV24-1
size: -
J: TRBJ2-1

DNA: TGTGCCAGCAGTTCTCCAGGAGGGGAGCCCTACAATGAGCAGTTCTTC
CDR3: CASSSPGGEPYNEQFF
D: -
V: TRBV12-3/TRBV12-4
size: few
J: TRBJ2-1

DNA: TGTGCCAGCAGTCAGGACTCCCCTGTCTACAATGAGCAGTTCTTC
CDR3: CASSQDSPVYNEQFF
D: -
V: TRBV6-1
size: -
J: TRBJ2-1

DNA: TGTGCCAGTAGTATGTCGGGAGCCGGGGAGCTGTTTTTT
CDR3: CASSMSGAGELFF
D: -
V: TRBV19
size: -
J: TRBJ2-2

DNA: TGTGCCAGCAGCCAAGATTTCTATGGCAGGGAGAACACTGAAGCTTTCTTT
CDR3: CASSQDFYGRENTEAFF
D: -
V: TRBV3-1
size: few
J: TRBJ1-1

DNA: TGTGCCAGCAGCTCCCTATGGGGGTCGGCCTACGAGCAGTACTTC
CDR3: CASSSLWGSAYEQYF
D: -
V: TRBV7-6
size: few
J: TRBJ2-7

DNA: TGTGCCAGCAGACAAACAGGGGGTTGGTACGAGCAGTACTTC
CDR3: CASRQTGGWYEQYF
D: TRBD1
V: TRBV12-3/TRBV12-4
size: -
J: TRBJ2-7

DNA: TGTGCCAGCAGCTTAGGGGCGGGGGGGCTGCAAGAGACCCAGTACTTC
CDR3: CASSLGAGGLQETQYF
D: TRBD2
V: TRBV7-2
size: -
J: TRBJ2-5

DNA: TGTGCCACCCATTGGGAGTACGAGCAGTACTTC
CDR3: CATHWEYEQYF
D: -
V: TRBV28
size: -
J: TRBJ2-7

DNA: TGTGCCAGCAGCCCGTCCTCGGGGGACCAAGAGACCCAGTACTTC
CDR3: CASSPSSGDQETQYF
D: -
V: TRBV7-9
size: once
J: TRBJ2-5

DNA: TGTGCCAGCAGCTTAAGGGACGCCGGCTACAATGAGCAGTTCTTC
CDR3: CASSLRDAGYNEQFF
D: -
V: TRBV7-9
size: few
J: TRBJ2-1

DNA: TGTGCCTGGATGCAGGTGACCTACAATGAGCAGTTCTTC
CDR3: CAWMQVTYNEQFF
D: -
V: TRBV30
size: few
J: TRBJ2-1

DNA: TGTGCCAGCAGGGGGATCTTAAGGACAGGAGCGTTTCAAGAGACCCAGTACTTC
CDR3: CASRGILRTGAFQETQYF
D: TRBD1
V: TRBV6-1
size: few
J: TRBJ2-5

DNA: TGTGCCAGCAACGGGGACGACGAGCAGTACTTC
CDR3: CASNGDDEQYF
D: -
V: TRBV2
size: -
J: TRBJ2-7

DNA: TGTGCCAGCAGCCTAGGGGGACAGACGTACCAAGAGACCCAGTACTTC
CDR3: CASSLGGQTYQETQYF
D: TRBD1
V: TRBV13
size: -
J: TRBJ2-5

DNA: TGTGCCAGCAGCCAAGACGATGAGCTTACCTACGAGCAGTACTTC
CDR3: CASSQDDELTYEQYF
D: -
V: TRBV3-1
size: few
J: TRBJ2-7

DNA: TGCGCCAGCAGCTCGAGTTTGGGGAACACTGAAGCTTTCTTT
CDR3: CASSSSLGNTEAFF
D: -
V: TRBV5-1
size: -
J: TRBJ1-1

DNA: TGCAGTGCTAGAGACGGGGGGAGCTCCTACAATGAGCAGTTCTTC
CDR3: CSARDGGSSYNEQFF
D: TRBD2
V: TRBV20-1
size: few
J: TRBJ2-1

DNA: TGCAGTGCTAGAGACCCCCATTCGAACACCGGGGAGCTGTTTTTT
CDR3: CSARDPHSNTGELFF
D: -
V: TRBV20-1
size: -
J: TRBJ2-2

DNA: TGTGCCAGCACCCCTGATGGGGGCTCCTCTGGGGCCAACGTCCTGACTTTC
CDR3: CASTPDGGSSGANVLTF
D: -
V: TRBV12-3/TRBV12-4
size: -
J: TRBJ2-6

DNA: TGTGCCAGCAGTTTCGGAAACCCGACCTACGAGCAGTACTTC
CDR3: CASSFGNPTYEQYF
D: -
V: TRBV27
size: -
J: TRBJ2-7

DNA: TGCAGTGCTAGCCAGGGCTTGGGGTACACTGAAGCTTTCTTT
CDR3: CSASQGLGYTEAFF
D: -
V: TRBV20-1
size: -
J: TRBJ1-1

DNA: TGTGCCAGCTCACCACCGATCGATTACACAGATACGCAGTATTTT
CDR3: CASSPPIDYTDTQYF
D: -
V: TRBV18
size: -
J: TRBJ2-3

DNA: TGCAGTGCTAGAGATCTAGGGCAGGGGGCCTACGAGCAGTACTTC
CDR3: CSARDLGQGAYEQYF
D: TRBD1
V: TRBV20-1
size: -
J: TRBJ2-7

DNA: TGTGCCAGCAGCTTAATCAGCGGGGGGGCCGCGGATACGCAGTATTTT
CDR3: CASSLISGGAADTQYF
D: TRBD2
V: TRBV7-8
size: few
J: TRBJ2-3

DNA: TGCAGCGTTCCGGGGGGACGAAACTACGAGCAGTACTTC
CDR3: CSVPGGRNYEQYF
D: TRBD2
V: TRBV29-1
size: -
J: TRBJ2-7

DNA: TGCAGTGCTAGAGGGGGCGGGTTCTATAATTCACCCCTCCACTTT
CDR3: CSARGGGFYNSPLHF
D: -
V: TRBV20-1
size: few
J: TRBJ1-6

DNA: TGTGCCATCAGCCCCGGACAGGGTGGATACGAGCAGTACTTC
CDR3: CAISPGQGGYEQYF
D: TRBD1
V: TRBV10-3
size: -
J: TRBJ2-7

DNA: TGTGCCACCAGTGAACCACTATTGGGGGGGGAGAACACCGGGGAGCTGTTTTTT
CDR3: CATSEPLLGGENTGELFF
D: TRBD2
V: TRBV24-1
size: once
J: TRBJ2-2

DNA: TGTGCCATGGCGGGACAGGGGGCCTACAATGAGCAGTTCTTC
CDR3: CAMAGQGAYNEQFF
D: TRBD1
V: TRBV10-3
size: -
J: TRBJ2-1

DNA: TGTGCCAGCAGCGTACCCGGGACCCAAGAGACCCAGTACTTC
CDR3: CASSVPGTQETQYF
D: -
V: TRBV3-1
size: few
J: TRBJ2-5

DNA: TGTGCCAGCAGTGACACCGGGACAGGGGGCTCCGGGGAGCTGTTTTTT
CDR3: CASSDTGTGGSGELFF
D: TRBD1
V: TRBV6-4
size: -
J: TRBJ2-2